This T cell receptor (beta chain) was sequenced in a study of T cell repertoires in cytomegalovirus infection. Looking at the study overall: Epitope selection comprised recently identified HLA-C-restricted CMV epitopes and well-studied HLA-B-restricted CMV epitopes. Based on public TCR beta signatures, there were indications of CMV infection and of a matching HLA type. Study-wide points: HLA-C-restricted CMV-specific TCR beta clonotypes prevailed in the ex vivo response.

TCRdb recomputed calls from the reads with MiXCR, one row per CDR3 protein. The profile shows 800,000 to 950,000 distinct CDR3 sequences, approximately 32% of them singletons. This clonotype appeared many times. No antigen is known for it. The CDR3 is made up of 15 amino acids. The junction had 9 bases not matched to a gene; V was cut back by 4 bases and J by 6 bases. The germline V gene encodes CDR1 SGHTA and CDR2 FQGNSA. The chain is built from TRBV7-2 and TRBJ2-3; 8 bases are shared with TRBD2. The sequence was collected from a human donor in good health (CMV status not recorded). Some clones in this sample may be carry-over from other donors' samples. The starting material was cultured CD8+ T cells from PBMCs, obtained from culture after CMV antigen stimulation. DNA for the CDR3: TGTGCCAGCAGCTACTCACGGGAGGGTTGGGATACGCAGTATTTT. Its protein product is CASSYSREGWDTQYF. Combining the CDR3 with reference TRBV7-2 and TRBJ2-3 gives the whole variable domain GAGVSQSPSNKVTEKGKDVELRCDPISGHTALYWYRQSLGQGLEFLIYFQGNSAPDKSGLPSDRFSAERTGGSVSTLTIQRTQQEDSAVYLCASSYSREGWDTQYFGPGTRLTVL.